The 23 T cell receptor beta chains in this list originate from one sample, sequenced in a study of CD4 T cells in relation to SARS-CoV-2 and coronaviruses. The antigens of these receptors remain unknown. Before the COVID-19 pandemic, during about 2010-2018, CD4+ T cells were taken from unexposed donors. After roughly ten days of culture, CD4+ T cells were isolated. Data came from immunoSEQ multiplex PCR; TCRdb stores just in-frame clones and leaves some out. This sample has some 21,000 clones, with around 72% found just once. The sequenced sample was CD4+ T cells from PBMCs, cultured in vitro. The receptors were sampled from a human donor in good health.

The rearrangement joins TRBV19 to TRBJ2-5; D assignment may be TRBD1 or TRBD2 (5 bases each). Germline loops: CDR1 LNHDA, CDR2 SQIVND (reference sequence). The CDR3 sequence is 17 residues long. Trimming left V 1 base short and J 2 bases short, with 17 bases between. This chain's CDR3 is CASSIGGRPGPQETQYF. CDR3 bases: TGTGCCAGTAGTATAGGGGGAAGACCGGGACCTCAAGAGACCCAGTACTTC.

The V and J genes are TRBV28 and TRBJ1-4, with D unresolved. Deletions cut 2 bases from V and 6 bases from J, with 4 bases between. The germline V gene encodes CDR1 MDHEN and CDR2 SYDVKM. The CDR3 sequence is 12 residues long. The CDR3: CASSLVHEKLFF. The CDR3 region has the DNA TGTGCCAGCAGTTTAGTTCATGAAAAACTGTTTTTT. Full variable domain (rest looked up from reference TRBV28 and TRBJ1-4): DVKVTQSSRYLVKRTGEKVFLECVQDMDHENMFWYRQDPGLGLRLIYFSYDVKMKEKGDIPEGYSVSREKKERFSLILESASTNQTSMYLCASSLVHEKLFFGSGTQLSVL.

This clone was counted once. The chain combines TRBV11-3 with TRBJ2-1, with a tentative D call TRBD1 (5 bases). The CDR3 runs to 15 residues. Germline V gene data show CDR1 as SGHNT and CDR2 as YENEEA. With 2 bases removed from V and 1 base from J, the gap between germline ends came to 9 bases. The CDR3 sequence: CASSLSPGSYNEQFF. The CDR3 DNA is TGTGCCAGCAGCTTATCCCCAGGGTCCTACAATGAGCAGTTCTTC.

The CDR3 protein is CASSFRQGNTEAFF. The CDR3 bases are TGTGCCAGCAGCTTCCGGCAGGGGAACACTGAAGCTTTCTTT. The chain employs TRBV11-2 and TRBJ1-1, with D maybe TRBD1 (5 bases). This CDR3 is built from 14 residues. Germline V lookup: CDR1 SGHAT, CDR2 FQNNGV. Trimming pared 3 bases from V and 1 base from J, leaving 9 bases between.

This clone appeared a few times. The rearrangement uses TRBV7-9 and TRBJ2-1; 9 bases are a match to TRBD2. CDR3 length: 13 amino acids. With 6 bases clipped from V and 4 bases from J, the junction kept 1 base outside the gene matches. CDR1 is SEHNR and CDR2 is FQNEAQ in the germline V gene (reference sequence). CDR3 sequence (DNA): TGTGCCAGCAGGGCGGGAGGGTACAATGAGCAGTTCTTC. Translation: CASRAGGYNEQFF.

The genes are TRBV10-1 and TRBJ1-1, with no clear D. From germline, CDR1 is WNHNN and CDR2 SYGVQD (reference sequence). The CDR3 loop spans 14 amino acids. V lost 5 bases and J lost 4, with 14 bases in between. The CDR3 DNA reads TGCGCCAGCAGTAAATCAGTGCCTGGCACTGAAGCTTTCTTT. The encoded protein is CASSKSVPGTEAFF.

This clone was seen a single time. The chain links TRBV14 to TRBJ2-6, with D uncertain. The length of the CDR3 is 15 residues. Trimming took off 0 bases at V and 2 bases at J, with 5 bases between the two ends. The germline V gene has CDR1 SGHDN and CDR2 FVKESK. CDR3 protein: CASSQDGTGANVLTF. For the CDR3, the DNA is TGTGCCAGCAGCCAAGATGGGACTGGGGCCAACGTCCTGACTTTC.

This clone has a single count. This chain connects TRBV3-1 (or the pseudogene TRBV3-2) to TRBJ2-7; D gene unclear. CDR3 size: 16 residues. Deletions cut 1 base from V and 0 bases from J, with 13 bases between. The germline V gene encodes CDR1 LGHDT and CDR2 YNNKEL (reference sequence). CDR3 in DNA: TGTGCCAGCAGCCAAGCTGGAGCCGCGAGCTCCTACGAGCAGTACTTC. Translation gives CASSQAGAASSYEQYF.

The CDR3 DNA is TGTGCTACATCGGACATCTATGGCTACACCTTC. Protein product: CATSDIYGYTF. The rearrangement joins TRBV10-3 to TRBJ1-2; tentatively, D is TRBD1 (5 bases). This CDR3 region has 11 residues. Germline-derived CDR1 and CDR2 are ENHRY and SYGVKD.

This chain connects TRBV30 to TRBJ1-1; D is ambiguous. The CDR3 covers 15 residues. The germline CDR1 and CDR2 sequences are GTSNPN and SVGIG (reference sequence). V was pared by 2 bases and J by 1 base, with 14 bases between. CDR3 DNA: TGTGCCTGGAGTCCTTATATTACACGGAACACTGAAGCTTTCTTT. This encodes CAWSPYITRNTEAFF. The full variable domain, rest sourced from reference TRBV30 and TRBJ1-1, is SQTIHQWPATLVQPVGSPLSLECTVEGTSNPNLYWYRQAAGRGLQLLFYSVGIGQISSEVPQNLSASRPQDRQFILSSKKLLLSDSGFYLCAWSPYITRNTEAFFGQGTRLTVV.

CDR3 in amino acids: CASSPSRGSQASGEQFF. In DNA, the CDR3 is TGTGCCAGCAGTCCCAGCCGGGGTTCCCAAGCCAGCGGTGAGCAGTTCTTC. The V gene is TRBV6-2 or TRBV6-3, the J gene TRBJ2-1; tentative D call: TRBD2 (5 bases). Germline CDR1 is MNHEY and CDR2 is SVGEGT. The CDR3 has 17 residues. The germline V and J ends were trimmed by 5 bases and 9 bases, with 26 bases remaining between them.

The CDR3 reads CASSEFEGVLGYGYTF. For the CDR3, the DNA is TGTGCCAGCAGTGAATTTGAGGGGGTCCTCGGGTATGGCTACACCTTC. This rearrangement joins TRBV6-1 to TRBJ1-2, with a tentative D call TRBD1 (6 bases). The V end was cut by 2 bases, the J end by 5 bases, with 18 bases between. This CDR3 has 16 amino acids. Germline V gene sequence: CDR1 MNHNS, CDR2 SASEGT.

The chain is built from TRBV18 and TRBJ1-1; TRBD1 agrees at 7 bases. Losses at the gene ends were 7 bases for V and 5 bases for J; bases not matched to a gene: 10. The CDR3 runs 14 residues. CDR1 is KGHSH and CDR2 is LQKENI in the germline V gene. The CDR3 bases are TGTGCCAGCTACATGACAGGGAGGGAGACTGAAGCTTTCTTT. Protein sequence: CASYMTGRETEAFF.

The chain couples TRBV11-2 to TRBJ2-2; 7 bases agree with TRBD1. The V gene end was trimmed by 5 bases and the J gene end by 4 bases; junction bases not matched to a gene: 7. CDR3 length: 15 amino acids. Germline CDR1 is SGHAT and CDR2 is FQNNGV. CDR3 residues: CASSLQGTGTGELFF. In DNA form, the CDR3 reads TGTGCCAGCAGCCTACAGGGGACGGGCACCGGGGAGCTGTTTTTT.

The table lists this clone with a few counts. V gene TRBV27 combines with J gene TRBJ1-5, with D possibly being TRBD1 (6 bases). The germline V and J ends were trimmed by 5 bases and 6 bases, with 11 bases remaining between them. This CDR3 contains 13 residues. The germline V gene has CDR1 MNHEY and CDR2 SMNVEV (reference sequence). The CDR3 loop is CASSGNRVQPQHF. CDR3 in DNA: TGTGCCAGCAGTGGAAACAGGGTTCAGCCCCAGCATTTT.

V and J are TRBV2 and TRBJ2-7, with a possible D match to TRBD2 (7 bases). The CDR3 has 14 amino acids. Trimming removed 7 bases from V and 6 bases from J, with 19 bases in between. Germline lookup yields CDR1 SNHLY and CDR2 FYNNEI. The CDR3, as DNA: TGTGCCAGCACGACAAGGGGGGGTTTTAGCGAGCAGTACTTC. Translating gives CASTTRGGFSEQYF.

In its sample, this clone was seen a few times. J is TRBJ2-7 and V is TRBV2, with 8 bases that match TRBD1. Germline V lookup: CDR1 SNHLY, CDR2 FYNNEI. Germline trimming cut 6 bases from V and 5 bases from J; bases unmatched to any gene: 9. The length of the CDR3 is 14 residues. This CDR3 is CASSQGTGSHEQYF. The CDR3 nucleotides are TGTGCCAGCAGCCAAGGGACAGGTAGTCACGAGCAGTACTTC.

The chain employs TRBV6-6 and TRBJ1-2; D uncertain. The length of the CDR3 is 12 residues. CDR1 is MNHNY, CDR2 SVGAGI, per germline (reference sequence). V was pared by 6 bases and J by 8 bases, with 13 bases between. The CDR3 spells CASSEGLGGYTF. In nucleotides, the CDR3 is TGTGCCAGCAGCGAAGGCCTGGGAGGCTACACCTTC.

The V call is TRBV27, the J call TRBJ1-1; no clear D. Per the germline V gene, CDR1 is MNHEY and CDR2 is SMNVEV (reference sequence). Trimming pared 8 bases from V and 1 base from J, leaving 11 bases between. There are 13 residues in the CDR3. This chain's CDR3 is CASASSQNTEAFF. CDR3 sequence (DNA): TGTGCCAGCGCTTCGTCCCAGAACACTGAAGCTTTCTTT.

This chain joins TRBV2 and TRBJ2-7; D is undetermined. The CDR3 contains 15 residues. Germline V gene lookup returns CDR1 SNHLY and CDR2 FYNNEI. V was shortened by 3 bases and J by 0 bases, with 12 bases between the two germline ends. The CDR3 region has the DNA TGTGCCAGCAGTGATACGGTCAGGAGCTCCTACGAGCAGTACTTC. Its protein product is CASSDTVRSSYEQYF.

The rearrangement uses TRBV5-1 and TRBJ2-3; TRBD2 aligns across 9 bases. The germline V gene has CDR1 SGHRS and CDR2 YFSETQ. This CDR3 is 20 amino acids long. V lost 2 bases to trimming and J lost 0 bases; unmatched junction nucleotides: 16. CDR3 sequence (DNA): TGCGCCAGCAGCTTATCAGAGAGACCCCGACTAGCGGCTAGCACAGATACGCAGTATTTT. Protein: CASSLSERPRLAASTDTQYF.

This chain links TRBV30 with TRBJ1-6; 9 positions match TRBD1. Germline CDR1 reads GTSNPN; CDR2 reads SVGIG (reference sequence). The trim removed 5 bases at V and 10 bases at J, leaving 6 bases unmatched. This CDR3 has 13 amino acids. Here the CDR3 DNA reads TGTGCCTGGGTGGGACAGGGAGAGTCACCCCTCCACTTT. Protein product: CAWVGQGESPLHF.

As DNA, the CDR3 is TGTGCCTGGCTAAGGGGGACCGCGGCCGGGGAGCTGTTTTTT. It translates to CAWLRGTAAGELFF. The chain is built from TRBV30 and TRBJ2-2, with a possible D match to TRBD1 (6 bases). Germline assignment: CDR1 GTSNPN and CDR2 SVGIG (reference sequence). V lost 5 bases to trimming and J lost 6 bases, with 16 bases between them. The CDR3 is 14 residues long.